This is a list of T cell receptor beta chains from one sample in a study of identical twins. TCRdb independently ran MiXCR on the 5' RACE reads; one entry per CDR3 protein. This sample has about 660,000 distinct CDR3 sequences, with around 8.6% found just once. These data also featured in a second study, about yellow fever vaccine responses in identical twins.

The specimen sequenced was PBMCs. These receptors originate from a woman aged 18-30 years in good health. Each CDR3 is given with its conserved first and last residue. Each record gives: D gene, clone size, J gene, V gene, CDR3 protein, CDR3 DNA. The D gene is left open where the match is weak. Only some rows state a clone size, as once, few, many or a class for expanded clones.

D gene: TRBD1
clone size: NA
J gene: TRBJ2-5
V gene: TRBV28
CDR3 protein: CASRGTGGFRETQYF
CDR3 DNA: TGTGCCAGCAGGGGGACAGGGGGCTTCCGAGAGACCCAGTACTTC

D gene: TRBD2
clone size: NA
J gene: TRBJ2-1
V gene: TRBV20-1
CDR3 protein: CSARDPSGGLGQFF
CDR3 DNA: TGCAGTGCTAGAGATCCCAGCGGGGGGTTGGGGCAGTTCTTC

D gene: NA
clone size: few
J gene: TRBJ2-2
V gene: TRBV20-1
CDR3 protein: CSARDPFNTGELFF
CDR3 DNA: TGCAGTGCTAGAGATCCCTTTAACACCGGGGAGCTGTTTTTT

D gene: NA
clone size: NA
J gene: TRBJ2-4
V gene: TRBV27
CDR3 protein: CASSPFSGQAKNIQYF
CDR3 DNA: TGTGCCAGCAGCCCTTTTTCTGGCCAAGCCAAAAACATTCAGTACTTC

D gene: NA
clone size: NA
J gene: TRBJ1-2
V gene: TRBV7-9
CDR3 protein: CASSAVEGLYGYTF
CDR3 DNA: TGTGCCAGCAGCGCAGTTGAGGGCCTCTATGGCTACACCTTC

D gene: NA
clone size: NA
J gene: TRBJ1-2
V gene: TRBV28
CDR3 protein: CGSRRGANYGYTF
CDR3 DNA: TGTGGCAGCAGGAGAGGGGCTAACTATGGCTACACCTTC

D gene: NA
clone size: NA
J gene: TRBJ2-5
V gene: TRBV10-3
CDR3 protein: CAISGTVAQETQYF
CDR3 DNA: TGTGCCATCAGTGGGACAGTCGCCCAAGAGACCCAGTACTTC

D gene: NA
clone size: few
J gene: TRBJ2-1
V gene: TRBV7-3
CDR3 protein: CASSYSGQREPYNEQFF
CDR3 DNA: TGTGCCAGCAGCTACTCGGGACAGCGGGAACCTTACAATGAGCAGTTCTTC

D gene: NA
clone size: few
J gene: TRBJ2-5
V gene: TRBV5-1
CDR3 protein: CASFDPAGRQETQYF
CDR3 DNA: TGCGCCAGCTTCGACCCGGCGGGACGCCAAGAGACCCAGTACTTC

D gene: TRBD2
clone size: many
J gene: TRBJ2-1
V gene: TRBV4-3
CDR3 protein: CASSQEGGRDNEQFF
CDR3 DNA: TGCGCCAGCAGCCAAGAAGGCGGGAGAGACAATGAGCAGTTCTTC

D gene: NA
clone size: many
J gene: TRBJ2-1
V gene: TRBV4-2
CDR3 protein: CASSQDAYSLEMNEQFF
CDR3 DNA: TGTGCCAGCAGCCAAGACGCGTATTCACTGGAAATGAATGAGCAGTTCTTC

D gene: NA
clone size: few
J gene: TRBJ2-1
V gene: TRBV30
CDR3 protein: CAWGRGLINEQFF
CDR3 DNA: TGTGCCTGGGGCCGAGGGCTGATCAATGAGCAGTTCTTC

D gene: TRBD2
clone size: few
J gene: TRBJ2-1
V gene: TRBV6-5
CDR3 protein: CASILQGLAVYNEQFF
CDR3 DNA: TGTGCCAGCATTTTACAGGGACTAGCCGTTTACAATGAGCAGTTCTTC

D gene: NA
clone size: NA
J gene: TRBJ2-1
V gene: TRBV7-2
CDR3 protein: CASSFEAVHNEQFF
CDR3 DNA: TGTGCCAGCAGCTTCGAGGCAGTTCACAATGAGCAGTTCTTC

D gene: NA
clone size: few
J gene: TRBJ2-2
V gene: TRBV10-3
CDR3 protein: CAISESQVSGELFF
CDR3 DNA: TGTGCCATCAGTGAGTCTCAAGTGTCCGGGGAGCTGTTTTTT

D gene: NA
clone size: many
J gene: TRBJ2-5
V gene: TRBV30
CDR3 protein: CAWRQGNMETQYF
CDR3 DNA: TGTGCCTGGAGGCAAGGGAATATGGAGACCCAGTACTTC

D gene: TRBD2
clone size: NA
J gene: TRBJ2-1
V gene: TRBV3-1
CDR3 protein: CASSQAKLAGGPTYNEQFF
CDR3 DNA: TGTGCCAGCAGCCAAGCGAAACTAGCGGGAGGGCCCACCTACAATGAGCAGTTCTTC

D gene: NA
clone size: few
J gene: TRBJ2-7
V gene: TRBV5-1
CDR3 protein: CASSFKQGSEQYF
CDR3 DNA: TGCGCCAGCAGCTTCAAACAGGGCTCCGAGCAGTACTTC

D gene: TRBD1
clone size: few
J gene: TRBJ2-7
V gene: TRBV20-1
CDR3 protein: CSARPGTGGYEQYF
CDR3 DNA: TGCAGTGCTAGACCCGGGACAGGGGGCTACGAGCAGTACTTC

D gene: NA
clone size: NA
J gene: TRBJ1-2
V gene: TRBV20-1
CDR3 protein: CSAKGGGPGYTF
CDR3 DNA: TGCAGTGCTAAAGGGGGAGGGCCTGGCTACACCTTC

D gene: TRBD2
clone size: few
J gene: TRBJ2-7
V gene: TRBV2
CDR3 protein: CASNPQAGAVSYEQYF
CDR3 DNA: TGTGCCAGCAATCCTCAAGCGGGGGCCGTCTCCTACGAGCAGTACTTC

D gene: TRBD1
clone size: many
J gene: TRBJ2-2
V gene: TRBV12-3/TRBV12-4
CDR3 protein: CASSLETGVPTGELFF
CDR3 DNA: TGTGCCAGCAGCTTAGAGACAGGGGTGCCCACCGGGGAGCTGTTTTTT

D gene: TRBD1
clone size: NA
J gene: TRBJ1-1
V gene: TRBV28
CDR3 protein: CASSLSGQMNTEAFF
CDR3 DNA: TGTGCCAGCAGCTTATCGGGACAGATGAACACTGAAGCTTTCTTT

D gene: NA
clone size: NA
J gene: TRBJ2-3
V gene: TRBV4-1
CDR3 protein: CASSQTGWSTDTQYF
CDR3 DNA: TGCGCCAGCAGCCAAACAGGGTGGAGCACAGATACGCAGTATTTT

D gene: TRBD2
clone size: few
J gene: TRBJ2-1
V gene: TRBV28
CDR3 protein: CASSSGAVAGAYNEQFF
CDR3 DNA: TGTGCCAGCAGCTCTGGGGCAGTAGCGGGGGCCTACAATGAGCAGTTCTTC

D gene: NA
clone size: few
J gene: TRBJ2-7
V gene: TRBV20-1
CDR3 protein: CSATLSEQYF
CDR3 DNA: TGCAGTGCTACGCTCTCCGAGCAGTACTTC

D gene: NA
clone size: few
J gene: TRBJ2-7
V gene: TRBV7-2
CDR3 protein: CASSLGGGASAYEQYF
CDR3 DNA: TGTGCCAGCAGCTTAGGAGGTGGGGCTAGCGCCTACGAGCAGTACTTC

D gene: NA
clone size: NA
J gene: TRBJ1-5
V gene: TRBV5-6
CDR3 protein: CASSLLSEKDQPQHF
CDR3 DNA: TGTGCCAGCAGCTTGCTTTCAGAGAAGGATCAGCCCCAGCATTTT

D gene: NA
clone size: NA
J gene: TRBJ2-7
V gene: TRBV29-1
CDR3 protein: CSVFGDWGYEQYF
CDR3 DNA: TGCAGCGTTTTTGGGGATTGGGGCTACGAGCAGTACTTC